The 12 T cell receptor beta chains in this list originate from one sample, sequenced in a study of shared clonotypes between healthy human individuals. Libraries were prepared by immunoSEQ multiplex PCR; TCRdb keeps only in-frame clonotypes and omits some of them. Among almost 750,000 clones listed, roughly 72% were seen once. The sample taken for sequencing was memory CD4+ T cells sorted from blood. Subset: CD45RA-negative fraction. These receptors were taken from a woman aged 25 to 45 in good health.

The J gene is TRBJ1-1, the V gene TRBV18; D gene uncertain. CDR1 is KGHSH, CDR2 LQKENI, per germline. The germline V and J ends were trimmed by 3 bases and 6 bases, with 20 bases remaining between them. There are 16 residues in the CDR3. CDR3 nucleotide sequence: TGTGCCAGCTCACCGGGGTCAGGAAGCGTCGACGCTGAAGCTTTCTTT. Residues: CASSPGSGSVDAEAFF.

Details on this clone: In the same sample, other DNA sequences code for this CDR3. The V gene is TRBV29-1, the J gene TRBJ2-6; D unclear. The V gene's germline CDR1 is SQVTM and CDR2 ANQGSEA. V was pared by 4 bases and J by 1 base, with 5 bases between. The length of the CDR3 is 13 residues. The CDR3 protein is CSVVGSGANVLTF. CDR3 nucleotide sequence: TGCAGCGTTGTCGGTTCTGGGGCCAACGTCCTGACTTTC.

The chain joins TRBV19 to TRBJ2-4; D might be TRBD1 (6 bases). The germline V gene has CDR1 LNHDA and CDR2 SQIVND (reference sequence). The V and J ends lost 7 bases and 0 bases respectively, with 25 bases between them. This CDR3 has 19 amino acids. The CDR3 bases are TGTGCCAGTAATCGGGACAACGCTCCCATGAGGGTAGCCAAAAACATTCAGTACTTC. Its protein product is CASNRDNAPMRVAKNIQYF.

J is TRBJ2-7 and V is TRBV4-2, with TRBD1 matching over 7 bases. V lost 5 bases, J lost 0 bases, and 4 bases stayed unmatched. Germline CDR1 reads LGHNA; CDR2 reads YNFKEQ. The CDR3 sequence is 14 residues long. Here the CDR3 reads CASSTDRVSYEQYF. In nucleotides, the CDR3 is TGTGCCAGCAGCACCGACAGGGTCTCCTACGAGCAGTACTTC.

The CDR3 region is CASGVSLGRDRGLRETQYF. CDR3 in DNA: TGTGCCAGCGGGGTTTCCCTTGGAAGGGACAGGGGGCTTCGGGAGACCCAGTACTTC. The rearrangement links TRBV28 to TRBJ2-5, with 12 bases identical to TRBD1. There are 19 residues in the CDR3. The ends lost 8 bases at V and 5 bases at J; junction bases unmatched: 21. The germline V gene encodes CDR1 MDHEN and CDR2 SYDVKM.

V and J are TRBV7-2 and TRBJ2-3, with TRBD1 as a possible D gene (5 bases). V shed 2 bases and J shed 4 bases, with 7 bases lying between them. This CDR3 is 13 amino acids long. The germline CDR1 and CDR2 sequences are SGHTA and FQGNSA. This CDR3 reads CASSLKGSDTQYF. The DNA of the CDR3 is TGTGCCAGCAGCTTAAAGGGGTCAGATACGCAGTATTTT. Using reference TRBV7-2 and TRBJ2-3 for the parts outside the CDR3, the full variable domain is GAGVSQSPSNKVTEKGKDVELRCDPISGHTALYWYRQSLGQGLEFLIYFQGNSAPDKSGLPSDRFSAERTGGSVSTLTIQRTQQEDSAVYLCASSLKGSDTQYFGPGTRLTVL.

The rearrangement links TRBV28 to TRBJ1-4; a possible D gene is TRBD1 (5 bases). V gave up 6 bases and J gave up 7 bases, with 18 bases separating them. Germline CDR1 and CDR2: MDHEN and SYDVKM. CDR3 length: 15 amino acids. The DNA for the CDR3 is TGTGCCAGCAGCCGTGGACGACCCGGGGGTGAAAAACTGTTTTTT. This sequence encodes CASSRGRPGGEKLFF.

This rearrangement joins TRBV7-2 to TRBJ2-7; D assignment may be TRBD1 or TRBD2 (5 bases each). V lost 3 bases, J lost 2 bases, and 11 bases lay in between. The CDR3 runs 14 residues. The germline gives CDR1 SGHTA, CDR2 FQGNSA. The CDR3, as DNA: TGTGCCAGCAGCTTCCGGGACGGAACCTACGAGCAGTACTTC. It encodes CASSFRDGTYEQYF.

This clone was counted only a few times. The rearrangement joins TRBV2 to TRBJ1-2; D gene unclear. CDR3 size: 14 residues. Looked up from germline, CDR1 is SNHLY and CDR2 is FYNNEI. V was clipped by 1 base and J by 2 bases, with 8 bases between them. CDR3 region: CASSEGTENYGYTF. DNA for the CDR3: TGTGCCAGCAGTGAAGGGACGGAAAACTATGGCTACACCTTC.

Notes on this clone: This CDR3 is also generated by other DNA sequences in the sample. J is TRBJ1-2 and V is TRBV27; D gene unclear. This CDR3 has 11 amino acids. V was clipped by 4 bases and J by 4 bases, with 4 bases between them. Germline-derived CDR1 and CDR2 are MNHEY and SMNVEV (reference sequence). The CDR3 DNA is TGTGCCAGCAGTTCAGGCTATGGCTACACCTTC. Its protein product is CASSSGYGYTF.

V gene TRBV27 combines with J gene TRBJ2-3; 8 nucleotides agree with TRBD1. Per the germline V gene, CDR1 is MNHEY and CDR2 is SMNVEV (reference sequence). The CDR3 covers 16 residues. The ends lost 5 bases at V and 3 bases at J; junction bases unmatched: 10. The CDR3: CASSPPRDRITDTQYF. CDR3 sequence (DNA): TGTGCCAGCAGTCCGCCCCGGGACAGGATAACAGATACGCAGTATTTT.

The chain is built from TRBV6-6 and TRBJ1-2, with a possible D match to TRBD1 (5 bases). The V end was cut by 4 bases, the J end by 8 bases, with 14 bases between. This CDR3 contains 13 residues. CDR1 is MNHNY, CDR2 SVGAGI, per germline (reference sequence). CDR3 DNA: TGTGCCAGCAGTTTTACCACAGGTGACGGCTACACCTTC. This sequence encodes CASSFTTGDGYTF.